The present T cell receptor beta chain was sequenced within a study of blood T cell repertoires in COVID-19. Study as a whole: Samples of COVID-19 (acute and convalescent) were obtained from the United States, Italy and Spain. Sources were T cells, B-cell-depleted T cells, or PBMCs; the material itself was cDNA or gDNA.

This clone occurred once. Original analysis: For nucleated cells, counts were estimated from reference gene primer amplification. TCRdb's table, derived via immunoSEQ multiplex PCR, lists solely in-frame clones and lacks some. That table furnishes V, J and clone size, whereas the DNA furnished D and trimming. Of some 150,000 clones in the sample, about 91% were seen once. The sample was peripheral blood. This receptor was identified in a woman aged 60 to 75 with acute or convalescent COVID-19.

CDR3 in amino acids: CASSLTSGGYNEQFF. For the CDR3, the DNA is TGTGCCAGCAGCTTGACTAGCGGGGGCTACAATGAGCAGTTCTTC. The chain uses TRBV5-8 and TRBJ2-1, with 11 bases fitting TRBD2. The germline V gene has CDR1 SGHTS and CDR2 YDEGEE. This CDR3 spans 15 amino acids. J lost 3 bases, V lost 1 base, and 0 bases had no gene match.